This T cell receptor (beta chain) was recovered during a study of blood T cell repertoires in COVID-19. Background on the study: Whether acute or convalescent, the COVID-19 samples came from the United States, Italy and Spain. PBMCs, B-cell-depleted T cells, or T cells were the source of the cDNA or gDNA that made up the material.

In the authors' workflow: Quantification of nucleated cells was approximated via reference gene primer amplification. The protocol was immunoSEQ multiplex PCR, while the TCRdb copy is restricted to in-frame clones and leaves out a portion. V, J and clone size reflect that table, while D and trimming were determined from the DNA. The table lists about 54,000 clones, 85% to 95% of them singletons. Germline V gives CDR1 MNHEY, CDR2 SVGEGT. The CDR3 is 16 residues long. Unmatched junction bases numbered 9, after V lost 5 bases and J lost 5 bases. The TCR originated in a middle-aged man with acute or convalescent COVID-19. Source material: peripheral blood. The V gene is TRBV6-2 or TRBV6-3, the J gene TRBJ2-1; 10 positions agree with TRBD2. CDR3 sequence: CASSDRLAGVHNEQFF. CDR3 bases: TGTGCCAGCAGTGATAGACTAGCGGGCGTCCACAATGAGCAGTTCTTC.